These T cell receptor beta chains were read from a single sample in a study of T cell responses to AZD1222 COVID-19 vaccine. TCRdb's table, derived via immunoSEQ multiplex PCR, lists solely in-frame clones and lacks some. The sample carries some 180,000 clones, around 88% recorded once. The input for sequencing was peripheral blood, taken 28 days after the second AZD1222 dose. These receptors were collected from an adult who received the AZD1222 COVID-19 vaccine. CDR3s include the opening cysteine and the closing phenylalanine or tryptophan. The order of the fields is D gene, CDR3 length, J gene, V gene, CDR3 protein, CDR3 DNA. A D gene is named only where the DNA matches it firmly.

>NA|13|TRBJ2-7|TRBV3-1/TRBV3-2
CASRLRGTPEKYF
TGTGCCAGCAGGCTCCGAGGGACTCCCGAGAAGTACTTC
>NA|14|TRBJ1-1|TRBV5-4
CASSLGQKNTEAFF
TGTGCCAGCAGCTTAGGTCAGAAAAACACTGAAGCTTTCTTT
>NA|14|TRBJ1-1|TRBV2
CAGVNGVPNTEAFF
TGTGCCGGTGTAAATGGAGTGCCGAACACTGAAGCTTTCTTT
>TRBD2|16|TRBJ2-1|TRBV7-7
CASSPQGGGPYNEQFF
TGTGCCAGCAGCCCCCAGGGCGGGGGACCATACAATGAGCAGTTCTTC
>NA|16|TRBJ2-1|TRBV4-2
CASSERWRGPTLEQFF
TGTGCCAGCAGCGAACGGTGGCGGGGCCCCACTCTTGAGCAGTTCTTC
>NA|14|TRBJ1-2|TRBV7-9
CASSLMAGTYGYTF
TGTGCCAGCAGCTTGATGGCAGGGACCTATGGCTACACCTTC
>NA|14|TRBJ1-1|TRBV3-1/TRBV3-2
CASSQGALNTEAFF
TGTGCCAGCAGCCAGGGGGCTCTGAACACTGAAGCTTTCTTT
>NA|16|TRBJ2-3|TRBV11-2
CASSPWQGSGTDTQYF
TGTGCCAGCAGCCCCTGGCAGGGTTCGGGCACAGATACGCAGTATTTT
>NA|13|TRBJ1-1|TRBV4-2
CASSQVGGTEAFF
TGTGCCAGCAGCCAAGTTGGGGGCACTGAAGCTTTCTTT
>NA|14|TRBJ1-1|TRBV7-2
CASSLGTVNTEAFF
TGTGCCAGCAGCTTAGGGACAGTGAACACTGAAGCTTTCTTT